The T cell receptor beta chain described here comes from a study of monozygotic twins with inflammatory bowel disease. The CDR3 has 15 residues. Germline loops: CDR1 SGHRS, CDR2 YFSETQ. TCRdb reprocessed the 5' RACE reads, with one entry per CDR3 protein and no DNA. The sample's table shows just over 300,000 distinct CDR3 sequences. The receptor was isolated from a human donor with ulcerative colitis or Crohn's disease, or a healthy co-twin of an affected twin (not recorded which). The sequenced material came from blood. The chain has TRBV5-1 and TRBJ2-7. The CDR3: CASSTGVRRNYEQYF. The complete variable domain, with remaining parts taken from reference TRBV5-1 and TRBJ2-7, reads KAGVTQTPRYLIKTRGQQVTLSCSPISGHRSVSWYQQTPGQGLQFLFEYFSETQRNKGNFPGRFSGRQFSNSRSEMNVSTLELGDSALYLCASSTGVRRNYEQYFGPGTRLTVT.